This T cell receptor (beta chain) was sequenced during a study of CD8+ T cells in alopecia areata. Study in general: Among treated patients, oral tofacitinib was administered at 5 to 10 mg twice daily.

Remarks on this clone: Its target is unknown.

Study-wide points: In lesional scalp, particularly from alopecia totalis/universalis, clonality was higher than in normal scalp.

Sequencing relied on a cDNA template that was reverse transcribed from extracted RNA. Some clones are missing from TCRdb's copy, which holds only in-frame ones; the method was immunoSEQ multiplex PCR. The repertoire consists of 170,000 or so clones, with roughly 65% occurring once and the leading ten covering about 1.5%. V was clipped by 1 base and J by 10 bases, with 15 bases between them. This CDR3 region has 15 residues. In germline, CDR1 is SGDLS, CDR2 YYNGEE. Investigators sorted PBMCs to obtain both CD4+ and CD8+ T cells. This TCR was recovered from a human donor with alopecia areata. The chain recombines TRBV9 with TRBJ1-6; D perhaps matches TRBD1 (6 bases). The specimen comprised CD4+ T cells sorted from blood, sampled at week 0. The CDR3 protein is CASSVTWGGQSPLHF. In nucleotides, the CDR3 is TGTGCCAGCAGCGTAACGTGGGGGGGCCAATCACCCCTCCACTTT.